This T cell receptor (beta chain) was captured by sequencing in a study of T cell repertoires in cytomegalovirus infection. Overall study: The authors used CMV epitopes that were HLA-C-restricted (recently identified) and HLA-B-restricted (well studied). From public TCR beta signatures came an indication of both CMV infection and matching HLA type. Study-level findings and limits: Public TCR beta family frequency separated CMV-and-HLA carriers, including in an independent cohort. The ex vivo response was dominated by HLA-C-restricted CMV-specific TCR beta clonotypes.

TCRdb reprocessed the reads via MiXCR and lists one record per CDR3 protein. Here the sample spans 650,000 to 900,000 distinct CDR3 sequences, roughly 33% being singletons. Germline V lookup: CDR1 ENHRY, CDR2 SYGVKD. The CDR3 length is 14 residues. V shed 3 bases and J 5 bases; nucleotides not matched to a gene: 1. In its sample, this clonotype was seen a few times. Its antigen is not identified. The material sequenced was cultured CD8+ T cells from PBMCs, taken from culture after CMV antigen stimulation. The chain employs TRBV10-3 and TRBJ1-4, with 9 bases lining up with TRBD1. This TCR derives from a human donor in good health (CMV status not recorded). Some clones in this sample may be carry-over from other donors' samples. DNA of the CDR3: TGTGCCATCAGTGAAGGGACAGGGAATGAAAAACTGTTTTTT. This encodes CAISEGTGNEKLFF.